This TCR beta chain was obtained from a study of T cells in narcolepsy. Findings and limits, study-wide: Autoreactive clonotypes reportedly recurred in blood of same and different patients, not controls.

On this clone: Antigen: not known.

Method: immunoSEQ multiplex PCR; TCRdb's copy keeps in-frame clones and lacks some. The data show 35,000 to 40,000 clones, over 75% seen once. The CDR3 totals 15 residues. Trimming cost V 3 bases and J 9 bases, with 15 bases left between them. Germline lookup yields CDR1 KGHSH and CDR2 LQKENI. The chain links TRBV18 to TRBJ1-6; TRBD1 might be the D (5 bases). Sequencing used CD45RA- memory CD4+ T cells from PBMCs. This receptor was identified in a human donor with narcolepsy. This CDR3 reads CASSPNRGVLSPLHF. The CDR3, as DNA: TGTGCCAGCTCACCCAACCGAGGGGTCCTTTCACCCCTCCACTTT.